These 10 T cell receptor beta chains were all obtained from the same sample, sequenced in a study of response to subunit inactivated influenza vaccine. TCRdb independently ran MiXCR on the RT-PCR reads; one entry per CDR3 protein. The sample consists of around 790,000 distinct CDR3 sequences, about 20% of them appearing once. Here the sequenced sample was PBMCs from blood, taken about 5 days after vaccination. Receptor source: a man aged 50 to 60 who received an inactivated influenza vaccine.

The CDR3 DNA reads TGTGCCAGCAGCATAGGGACAGGGGGCGAGGGCTACACCTTC. This gives the protein CASSIGTGGEGYTF. The genes are TRBV5-5 and TRBJ1-2; TRBD1 aligns across 12 bases. Germline CDR1 SGHKS, CDR2 YYEKEE (reference sequence). This CDR3 has 14 residues. The ends lost 4 bases at V and 8 bases at J; junction bases unmatched: 6.

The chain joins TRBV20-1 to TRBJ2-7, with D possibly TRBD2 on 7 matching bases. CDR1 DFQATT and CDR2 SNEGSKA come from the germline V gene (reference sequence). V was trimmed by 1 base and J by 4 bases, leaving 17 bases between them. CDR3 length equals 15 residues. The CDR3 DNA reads TGCAGTGCTAGAGCCTGGGGGGGCGCCGGTTACGAGCAGTACTTC. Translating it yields CSARAWGGAGYEQYF.

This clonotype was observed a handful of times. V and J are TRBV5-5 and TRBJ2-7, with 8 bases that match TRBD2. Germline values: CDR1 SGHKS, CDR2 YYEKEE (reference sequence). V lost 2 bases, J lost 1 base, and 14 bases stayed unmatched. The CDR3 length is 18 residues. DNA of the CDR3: TGTGCCAGCAGCTTCATCGGGACTAGTTATACAAGTTCCTACGAGCAGTACTTC. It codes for CASSFIGTSYTSSYEQYF.

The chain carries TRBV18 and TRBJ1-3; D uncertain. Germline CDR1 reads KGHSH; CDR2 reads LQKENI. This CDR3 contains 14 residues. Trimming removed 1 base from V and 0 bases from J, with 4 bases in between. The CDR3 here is CASSPQSSGNTIYF. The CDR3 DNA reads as TGTGCCAGCTCACCACAGAGCTCTGGAAACACCATATATTTT.

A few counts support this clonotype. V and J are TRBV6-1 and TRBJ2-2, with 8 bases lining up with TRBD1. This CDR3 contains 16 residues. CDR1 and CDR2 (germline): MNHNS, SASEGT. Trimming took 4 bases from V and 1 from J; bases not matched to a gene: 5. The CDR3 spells CASSATGGRNTGELFF. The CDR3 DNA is TGTGCCAGCAGTGCCACAGGGGGAAGGAACACCGGGGAGCTGTTTTTT.

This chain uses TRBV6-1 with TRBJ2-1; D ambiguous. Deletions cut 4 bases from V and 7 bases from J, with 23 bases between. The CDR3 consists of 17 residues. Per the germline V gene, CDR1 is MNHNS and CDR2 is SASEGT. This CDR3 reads CASSGGKAPRLVNEQFF. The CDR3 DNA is TGTGCCAGCAGTGGAGGCAAAGCCCCCCGCTTGGTGAATGAGCAGTTCTTC.

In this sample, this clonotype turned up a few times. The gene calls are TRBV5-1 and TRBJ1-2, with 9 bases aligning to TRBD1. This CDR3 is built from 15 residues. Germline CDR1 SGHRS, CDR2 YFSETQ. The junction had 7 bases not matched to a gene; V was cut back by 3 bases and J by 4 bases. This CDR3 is CASSSLDRGPYGYTF. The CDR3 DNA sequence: TGCGCCAGCAGCTCCCTGGACAGGGGACCCTATGGCTACACCTTC.

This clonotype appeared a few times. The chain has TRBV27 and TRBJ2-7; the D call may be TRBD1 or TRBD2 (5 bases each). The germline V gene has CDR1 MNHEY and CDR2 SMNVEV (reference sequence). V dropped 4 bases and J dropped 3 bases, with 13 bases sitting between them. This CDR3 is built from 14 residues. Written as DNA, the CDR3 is TGTGCCAGCAGTTCCAGGGTTGAGGGCTACGAGCAGTACTTC. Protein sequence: CASSSRVEGYEQYF.

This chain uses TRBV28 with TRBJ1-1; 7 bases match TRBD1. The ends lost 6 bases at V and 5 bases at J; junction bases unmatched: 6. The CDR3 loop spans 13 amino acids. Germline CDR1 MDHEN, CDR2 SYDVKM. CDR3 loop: CASRLTGETEAFF. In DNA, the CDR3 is TGTGCCAGCAGGTTAACAGGGGAGACTGAAGCTTTCTTT.

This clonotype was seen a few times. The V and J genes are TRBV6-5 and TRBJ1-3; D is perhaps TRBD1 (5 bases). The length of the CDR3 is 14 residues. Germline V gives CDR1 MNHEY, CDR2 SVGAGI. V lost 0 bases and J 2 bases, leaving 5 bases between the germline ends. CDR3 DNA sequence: TGTGCCAGCAGTTACTCGGACACTGGAAACACCATATATTTT. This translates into CASSYSDTGNTIYF.